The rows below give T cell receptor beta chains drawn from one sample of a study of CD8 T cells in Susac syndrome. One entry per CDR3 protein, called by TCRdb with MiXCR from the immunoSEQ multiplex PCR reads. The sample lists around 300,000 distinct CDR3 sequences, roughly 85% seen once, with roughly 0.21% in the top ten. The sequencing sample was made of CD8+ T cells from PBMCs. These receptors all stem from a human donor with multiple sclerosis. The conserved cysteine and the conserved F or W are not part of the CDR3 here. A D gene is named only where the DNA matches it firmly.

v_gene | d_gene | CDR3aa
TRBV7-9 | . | ASSLPRARAGDEQF
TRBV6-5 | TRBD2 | ASSYSTSGTQETQY
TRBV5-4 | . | ASSLDGSSGANVLT
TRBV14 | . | ASSQGKGRTTEAF
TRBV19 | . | ASSIAGASYEQY
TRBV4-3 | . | ASSQDSGATYGYT
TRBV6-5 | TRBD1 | ASRTLDRGGNEQF
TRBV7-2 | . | ASRRARDASSYEQY
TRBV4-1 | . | ASSHGSGSSYEQY
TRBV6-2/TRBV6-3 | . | ASDSKPRYGYT
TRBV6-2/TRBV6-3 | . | ASSANPPVGEQF
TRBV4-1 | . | ASSQVYLADSTGELF
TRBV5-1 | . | ASSSFPQGPDEQY
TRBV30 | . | ACRENRANEKLF
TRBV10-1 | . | ASSGRIDPTYNEQF
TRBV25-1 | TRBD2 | ASSALAGGYYNEQF
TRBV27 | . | ASSWSLWQPQH
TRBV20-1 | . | SASMGGEVDTEAF
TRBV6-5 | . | ASSYQGLMDEQY
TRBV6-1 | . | ASSSAPGAGANVLT
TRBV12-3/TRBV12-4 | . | ASSFVSREKLF
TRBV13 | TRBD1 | ASSSQGNYEQY
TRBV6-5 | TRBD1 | ASSYDPGQAKIEQF
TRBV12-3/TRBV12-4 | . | ASTEVGGSTDTQY
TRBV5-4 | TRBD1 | ASSLWDSRNTEAF
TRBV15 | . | ATSKVTVNQPQH
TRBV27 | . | ASSPGRENSPLH
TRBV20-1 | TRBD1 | SARYRGLYEQY
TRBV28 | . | ASSFQGQVEQY
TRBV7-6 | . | ASSLGVRDTEAF
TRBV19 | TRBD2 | ASSPLAGVLNEQF
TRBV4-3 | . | ASSQERSGITEAF
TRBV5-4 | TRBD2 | ASSYSGSRGEQY
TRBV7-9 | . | ASSFPSGSHTGELF
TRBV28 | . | ASSLGATQY
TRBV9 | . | ASSGGHPNTEAF
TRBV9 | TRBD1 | ALGTGFFNEQF
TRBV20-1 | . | SAHREQGRTEAF
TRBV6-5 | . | ASSKGSGRGYT
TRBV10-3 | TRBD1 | AINAPGQGAVEQY
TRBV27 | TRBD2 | ASSSGLANEQF
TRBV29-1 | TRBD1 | SVEGEQGIEQF
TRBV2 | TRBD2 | ASRARLAGGPGGELF
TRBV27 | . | ASSFIPPSYEQY
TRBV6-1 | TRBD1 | ASSEGQGTTYEQY
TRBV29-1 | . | SVRQAGSYEKLF